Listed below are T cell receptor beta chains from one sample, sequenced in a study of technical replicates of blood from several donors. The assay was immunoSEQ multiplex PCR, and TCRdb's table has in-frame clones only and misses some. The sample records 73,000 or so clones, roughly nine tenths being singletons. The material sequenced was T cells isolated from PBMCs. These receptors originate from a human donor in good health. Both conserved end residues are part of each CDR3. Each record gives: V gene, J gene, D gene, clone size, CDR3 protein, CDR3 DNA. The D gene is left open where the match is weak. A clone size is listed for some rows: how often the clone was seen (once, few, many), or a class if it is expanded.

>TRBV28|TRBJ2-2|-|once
CASRWRTGELFF
TGTGCCAGCAGATGGAGGACCGGGGAGCTGTTTTTT
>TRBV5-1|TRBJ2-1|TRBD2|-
CASSLAVAGVLASSYNEQFF
TGCGCCAGCAGCTTGGCGGTAGCGGGAGTACTAGCAAGCTCCTACAATGAGCAGTTCTTC
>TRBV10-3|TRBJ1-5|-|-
CAISPTNQPQHF
TGTGCCATCAGCCCGACTAATCAGCCCCAGCATTTT
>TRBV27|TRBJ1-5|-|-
CASSSTLQGNQPQHF
TGTGCCAGCAGTTCTACCCTACAGGGAAATCAGCCCCAGCATTTT
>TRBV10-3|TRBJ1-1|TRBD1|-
CAISESTGGGWAGGTEAFF
TGTGCCATCAGTGAGTCGACAGGGGGCGGATGGGCGGGCGGCACTGAAGCTTTCTTT
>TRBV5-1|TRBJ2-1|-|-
CASSFIADNEQFF
TGCGCCAGCAGCTTCATAGCGGACAATGAGCAGTTCTTC
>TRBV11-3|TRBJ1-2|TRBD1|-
CASSPAGGSYGYTF
TGTGCCAGCAGCCCCGCAGGGGGAAGCTATGGCTACACCTTC
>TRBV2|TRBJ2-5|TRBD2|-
CASVRGNQETQYF
TGTGCCAGCGTGCGGGGGAACCAAGAGACCCAGTACTTC
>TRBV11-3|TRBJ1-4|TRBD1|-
CASSFLGQGNEKLFF
TGTGCCAGCAGTTTCTTGGGACAGGGAAATGAAAAACTGTTTTTT
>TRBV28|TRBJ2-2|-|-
CASSFYRNTGELFF
TGTGCCAGCAGTTTTTACAGAAACACCGGGGAGCTGTTTTTT
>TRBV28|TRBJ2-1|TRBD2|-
CASRGTSRNEQFF
TGTGCCAGCAGGGGGACTAGTCGCAATGAGCAGTTCTTC
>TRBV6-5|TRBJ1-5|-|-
CASSYSLNQPQHF
TGTGCCAGCAGTTACTCCCTAAATCAGCCCCAGCATTTT
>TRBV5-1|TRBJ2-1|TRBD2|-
CASSPGLYFGEQFF
TGCGCCAGCAGCCCGGGACTATACTTCGGTGAGCAGTTCTTC
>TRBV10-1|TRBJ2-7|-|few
CASSELLSRYEQYF
TGCGCCAGCAGTGAGTTACTCTCCCGTTACGAGCAGTACTTC
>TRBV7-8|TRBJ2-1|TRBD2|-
CASSFEGELAGVNEQFF
TGTGCCAGCAGCTTCGAGGGAGAACTAGCGGGAGTGAATGAGCAGTTCTTC